This TCR beta chain was retrieved from a study of early stage breast cancer tumors. Turning to the study itself: The ER+/PR+/HER2- tumors included 7 to 9 ductal and a few lobular carcinomas.

Findings of the study overall: Tumors had around 2.4-fold higher T cell density than normal breast. Tumor and normal breast were distinguished via blood comparison in most of the 16 patients.

About this clone itself: Its antigen is unknown. Other DNA sequences of this sample code for an identical CDR3.

Libraries were prepared by immunoSEQ multiplex PCR; TCRdb keeps only in-frame clonotypes and omits some of them. The sample holds tens of thousands of clones, roughly four fifths seen once. Germline V gene sequence: CDR1 SQVTM, CDR2 ANQGSEA. The V and J ends lost 2 bases and 5 bases respectively, with 6 bases between them. This CDR3 spans 11 amino acids. The chain employs TRBV29-1 and TRBJ2-5, with D possibly being TRBD2 (5 bases). Source material: blood. The TCR sequence derives from a person aged 45 to 59 with breast cancer. CDR3 in DNA: TGCAGCGTTGAACGAGGGGAGACCCAGTACTTC. The encoded protein is CSVERGETQYF.